This T cell receptor beta chain was recorded in a study of cytomegalovirus exposure and HLA in healthy donors. Germline V CDR1 and CDR2: GTSNPN, SVGIG (reference sequence). V was clipped by 4 bases and J by 8 bases; unmatched bases: 8. This CDR3 contains 13 residues. With 60 Vbeta and 13 Jbeta primers, the PCR was carried out. TCRdb's table, derived via immunoSEQ multiplex PCR, lists solely in-frame clones and lacks some. The sample has approximately 140,000 clones, approximately 85% seen once. The rearrangement links TRBV30 to TRBJ2-3; 8 bases align to TRBD2. This clonotype was obtained from a woman aged 40 to 50 in good health and CMV-seronegative. The sequenced sample was PBMCs. CDR3 loop: CAWTTPGGVTQYF. In nucleotides, the CDR3 is TGTGCCTGGACTACCCCGGGGGGGGTTACGCAGTATTTT.